This T cell receptor (beta chain) was found in a study of T cell responses to AZD1222 COVID-19 vaccine. J gave up 5 bases and V 2 bases, and 6 bases lay outside the gene matches. The CDR3 has 15 residues. CDR1 and CDR2 from the germline V gene are LGHDT and YNNKEL (reference sequence). General study results and limits: Among the donors, most were white British and more were female, and clonal diversity was possibly underestimated.

This table comes from immunoSEQ multiplex PCR, and its TCRdb copy is limited to in-frame clones, with some not included. The sample has 97,000 or so clones, roughly 90% seen once. In the case of this clone: As yet, its antigen is unknown.

The sequencing used peripheral blood, collected on day 0 of AZD1222 vaccination. V usage is TRBV3-1 (or the pseudogene TRBV3-2) and J usage is TRBJ1-5; 7 nucleotides line up with TRBD1. The TCR was taken from an adult in good health. The CDR3, as DNA: TGTGCCAGCAGCCAATTTACAGGGGCGGATCAGCCCCAGCATTTT. The encoded protein is CASSQFTGADQPQHF.